The 18 T cell receptor beta chains presented below share a single source sample, sequenced in a study of spatial heterogeneity in lung cancer. TCRdb fed the 5' RACE reads into MiXCR, producing one record per CDR3 protein. This sample has about 15,000 distinct CDR3 sequences; just under 8% occur once, and the top ten carry 33%. Specified time point: sample taken at primary tumor resection. The study sequenced unsorted whole RNA from tumor, nontumor lung or frozen PBMC. The source was PBMCs, collected at surgery. These receptors came from a female donor with early-stage non-small cell lung cancer.

This clonotype was observed a handful of times. This chain uses TRBV7-2 with TRBJ1-4, with 9 bases fitting TRBD1. This CDR3 is built from 15 residues. J was trimmed by 4 bases and V by 1 base; bases with no gene match: 1. Germline lookup yields CDR1 SGHTA and CDR2 FQGNSA. The CDR3: CASSLGGQGNEKLFF. In DNA form, the CDR3 reads TGTGCCAGCAGCTTAGGGGGACAGGGTAATGAAAAACTGTTTTTT. The variable domain in full, completed from reference TRBV7-2 and TRBJ1-4, reads GAGVSQSPSNKVTEKGKDVELRCDPISGHTALYWYRQSLGQGLEFLIYFQGNSAPDKSGLPSDRFSAERTGGSVSTLTIQRTQQEDSAVYLCASSLGGQGNEKLFFGSGTQLSVL.

V and J are TRBV12-3 or TRBV12-4 and TRBJ2-1, with a weak D call TRBD1 (5 bases). The CDR3 is 13 residues long. V lost 3 bases and J lost 3, with 6 bases in between. The CDR3 here is CASSFTGYNEQFF. The CDR3 nucleotides are TGTGCCAGCAGTTTTACAGGCTACAATGAGCAGTTCTTC.

The chain combines TRBV6-6 with TRBJ1-2; TRBD1 matches at 7 bases. The CDR3 extends over 17 amino acids. CDR1 and CDR2 (germline): MNHNY, SVGAGI (reference sequence). Trimming cost V 4 bases and J 4 bases; bases outside gene matches: 15. This chain's CDR3 is CASSSGQQAILIYGYTF. The CDR3 DNA sequence: TGTGCCAGCAGTTCGGGACAGCAAGCCATACTAATCTATGGCTACACCTTC.

This clonotype was observed many times. V gene TRBV10-3 combines with J gene TRBJ1-6; 9 bases line up with TRBD1. The germline CDR1 and CDR2 sequences are ENHRY and SYGVKD. The V segment lost 2 bases and the J segment 7 bases; nucleotides outside the gene matches: 3. CDR3 length: 15 residues. The CDR3: CAISEGQGSNSPLHF. CDR3 DNA: TGTGCCATCAGTGAGGGACAGGGGTCGAATTCACCCCTCCACTTT.

This clonotype was seen many times. The chain recombines TRBV29-1 with TRBJ1-1, with D maybe TRBD1 (5 bases). Germline CDR1 and CDR2: SQVTM and ANQGSEA. The germline V and J ends were trimmed by 4 bases and 5 bases, with 17 bases remaining between them. The CDR3 has 14 amino acids. CDR3 nucleotide sequence: TGCAGCGTTGGCGGGGCCGTGGGGATTACTGAAGCTTTCTTT. Translated: CSVGGAVGITEAFF.

This clonotype was detected many times. The chain couples TRBV19 to TRBJ2-2; D unclear. Deletions cut 5 bases from V and 1 base from J, with 5 bases between. In germline, CDR1 is LNHDA, CDR2 SQIVND (reference sequence). This CDR3 has 13 amino acids. As DNA, the CDR3 is TGTGCCAGTAGTGAGGTGAACACCGGGGAGCTGTTTTTT. Its protein is CASSEVNTGELFF.

This clonotype came up many times. The CDR3 loop reads CASRPGAQETQYF. In nucleotides, the CDR3 is TGTGCCAGCCGCCCGGGGGCTCAAGAGACCCAGTACTTC. This sequence joins TRBV7-2 and TRBJ2-5; D may correspond to TRBD1 or TRBD2 (6 bases each). The length of the CDR3 is 13 residues. The ends were cut back, 8 bases at V and 2 bases at J, with 12 bases in the middle. Germline V gives CDR1 SGHTA, CDR2 FQGNSA.

This clonotype was counted ten times or more. The V and J genes are TRBV12-5 and TRBJ2-5; possible D gene TRBD1, 6 bases. Trimming left V 3 bases short and J 4 bases short, with 12 bases between. The length of the CDR3 is 14 residues. Germline loops: CDR1 LGHNT, CDR2 FRNRAP. CDR3 region: CASGLPGGAETQYF. The CDR3 nucleotides are TGTGCTAGTGGTTTACCTGGGGGCGCAGAGACCCAGTACTTC.

The chain uses TRBV25-1 and TRBJ2-6; D possibly matches TRBD1 or TRBD2 (5 bases each). Between the trimmed V and J ends, which lost 8 bases and 3 bases, there was a span of 11 bases. CDR3 length equals 14 residues. Germline loops: CDR1 MGHDK, CDR2 SYGVNS. This CDR3 is CASGTSVGANVLTF. The CDR3 DNA follows: TGTGCCAGCGGGACGTCGGTTGGGGCCAACGTCCTGACTTTC.

This clonotype was seen many times. The genes are TRBV9 and TRBJ2-1; the D gene could be TRBD1 or TRBD2 (5 bases each). The CDR3 sequence is 13 residues long. The germline V and J ends were trimmed by 5 bases and 4 bases, with 10 bases remaining between them. The germline V gene encodes CDR1 SGDLS and CDR2 YYNGEE. Here the CDR3 reads CASSRGPYNEQFF. CDR3 DNA sequence: TGTGCCAGCAGTCGGGGACCGTACAATGAGCAGTTCTTC.

This clonotype has at least ten counts. The genes are TRBV11-2 and TRBJ1-1; the D is unclear. V was clipped by 8 bases and J by 1 base, with 11 bases between them. The CDR3 is 13 amino acids. Germline V gives CDR1 SGHAT, CDR2 FQNNGV. The CDR3: CASADIPNTEAFF. CDR3 bases: TGTGCCAGCGCCGACATCCCGAACACTGAAGCTTTCTTT.

CDR3 region: CASSRKGQGYEQYF. In DNA, the CDR3 is TGTGCCAGCAGTCGCAAGGGACAGGGGTACGAGCAGTACTTC. The rearrangement links TRBV4-2 to TRBJ2-7; TRBD1 aligns across 10 bases. Germline V gives CDR1 LGHNA, CDR2 YNFKEQ. The CDR3 runs 14 residues. With V trimmed by 6 bases and J by 4 bases, 6 bases remained unmatched.

In its sample, this clonotype was seen many times. V usage is TRBV7-3 and J usage is TRBJ1-1; D gene uncertain. CDR1 is SGHTA, CDR2 FQGTGA, per germline. The V gene lost 2 bases and the J gene lost 1 base, with 8 bases spanning the gap. The CDR3 sequence is 14 residues long. CDR3 in amino acids: CASSLGPTNTEAFF. DNA for the CDR3: TGTGCCAGCAGCTTAGGTCCGACGAACACTGAAGCTTTCTTT.

In its sample, this clonotype was seen many times. This sequence joins TRBV27 and TRBJ2-3; D unresolved. This CDR3 spans 11 amino acids. V was pared by 6 bases and J by 4 bases, with 5 bases between. The germline CDR1 and CDR2 sequences are MNHEY and SMNVEV (reference sequence). Written as DNA, the CDR3 is TGTGCCAGCAGCTCTTCAGATACGCAGTATTTT. Amino acid sequence: CASSSSDTQYF.

This clonotype was seen at least ten times. The gene calls are TRBV19 and TRBJ2-1, with TRBD2 matching over 10 bases. With 9 bases clipped from V and 7 bases from J, the junction kept 12 bases outside the gene matches. The CDR3 runs 15 residues. Germline lookup yields CDR1 LNHDA and CDR2 SQIVND (reference sequence). The CDR3 DNA follows: TGTGCCAGCACTTGGTCAGCGGGGGGGCAAAATGAGCAGTTCTTC. As protein: CASTWSAGGQNEQFF.

By share, this clonotype counts as medium-sized (0.01 to 0.1%). The V call is TRBV27, the J call TRBJ1-5; 11 bases map to TRBD1. Germline CDR1 reads MNHEY; CDR2 reads SMNVEV (reference sequence). The CDR3 has 16 residues. J gave up 3 bases and V 6 bases, and 7 bases lay outside the gene matches. The CDR3 sequence is CASSSGTGGINQPQHF. CDR3 bases: TGTGCCAGCAGCTCCGGGACAGGGGGAATCAATCAGCCCCAGCATTTT.

In this sample, this clonotype turned up many times. The J gene is TRBJ1-3, the V gene TRBV14, with D unresolved. The ends were cut back, 0 bases at V and 0 bases at J, with 12 bases in the middle. CDR3 length: 17 amino acids. CDR1 is SGHDN, CDR2 FVKESK, per germline. CDR3 coding DNA: TGTGCCAGCAGCCAAGATTGGGGAGAGTTCTCTGGAAACACCATATATTTT. Its translation: CASSQDWGEFSGNTIYF.

This clonotype was seen many times. The chain recombines TRBV14 with TRBJ2-1; D perhaps matches TRBD1 (6 bases). Germline loops: CDR1 SGHDN, CDR2 FVKESK. Trimming took 4 bases from V and 8 from J, leaving 18 bases between them. The CDR3 totals 15 residues. CDR3 DNA: TGTGCCAGCAGCCCCGGGACACCATCCGCGGATGAGCAGTTCTTC. Protein sequence: CASSPGTPSADEQFF.